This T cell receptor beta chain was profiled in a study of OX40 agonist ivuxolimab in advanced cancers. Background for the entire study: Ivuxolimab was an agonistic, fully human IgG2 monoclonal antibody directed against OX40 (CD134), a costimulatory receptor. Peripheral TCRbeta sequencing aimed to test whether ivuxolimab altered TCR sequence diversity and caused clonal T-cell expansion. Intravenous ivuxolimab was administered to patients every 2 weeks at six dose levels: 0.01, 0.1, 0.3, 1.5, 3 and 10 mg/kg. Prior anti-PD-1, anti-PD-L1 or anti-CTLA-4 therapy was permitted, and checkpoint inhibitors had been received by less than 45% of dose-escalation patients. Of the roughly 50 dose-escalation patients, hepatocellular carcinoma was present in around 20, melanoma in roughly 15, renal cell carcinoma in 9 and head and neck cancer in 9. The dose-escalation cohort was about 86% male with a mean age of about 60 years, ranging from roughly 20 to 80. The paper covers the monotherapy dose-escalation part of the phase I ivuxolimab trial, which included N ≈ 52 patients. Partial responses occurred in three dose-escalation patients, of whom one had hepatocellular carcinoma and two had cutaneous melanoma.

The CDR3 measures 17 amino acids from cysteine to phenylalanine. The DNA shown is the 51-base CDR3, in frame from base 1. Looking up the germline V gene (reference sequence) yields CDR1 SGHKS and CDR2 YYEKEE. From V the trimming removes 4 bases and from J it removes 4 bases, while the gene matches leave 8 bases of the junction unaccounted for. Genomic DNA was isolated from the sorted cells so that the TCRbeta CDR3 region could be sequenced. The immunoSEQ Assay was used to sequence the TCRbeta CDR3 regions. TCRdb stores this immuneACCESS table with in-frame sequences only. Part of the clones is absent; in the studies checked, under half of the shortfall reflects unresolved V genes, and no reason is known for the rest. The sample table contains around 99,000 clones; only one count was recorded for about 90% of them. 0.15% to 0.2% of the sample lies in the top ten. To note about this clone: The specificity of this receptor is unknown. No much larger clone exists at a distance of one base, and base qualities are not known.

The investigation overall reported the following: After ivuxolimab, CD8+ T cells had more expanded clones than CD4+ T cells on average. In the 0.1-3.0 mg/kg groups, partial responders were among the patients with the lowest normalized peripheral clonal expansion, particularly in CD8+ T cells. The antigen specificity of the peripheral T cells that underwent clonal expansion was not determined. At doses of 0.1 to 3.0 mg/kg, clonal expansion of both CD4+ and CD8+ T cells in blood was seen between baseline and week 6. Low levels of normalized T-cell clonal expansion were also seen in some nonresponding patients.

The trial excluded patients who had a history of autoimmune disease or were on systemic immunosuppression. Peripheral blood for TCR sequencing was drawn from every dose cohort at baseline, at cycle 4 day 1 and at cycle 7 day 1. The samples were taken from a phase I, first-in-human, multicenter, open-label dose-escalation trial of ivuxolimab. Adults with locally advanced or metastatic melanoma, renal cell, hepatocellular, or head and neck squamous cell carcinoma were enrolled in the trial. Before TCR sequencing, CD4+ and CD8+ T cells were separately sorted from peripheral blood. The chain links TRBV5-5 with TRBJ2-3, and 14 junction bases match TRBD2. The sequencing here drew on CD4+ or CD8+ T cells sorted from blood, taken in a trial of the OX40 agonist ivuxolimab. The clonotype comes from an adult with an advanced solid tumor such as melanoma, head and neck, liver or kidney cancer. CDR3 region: CASSRRLAGGVADTQYF. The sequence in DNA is TGTGCCAGCAGCCGCCGACTAGCGGGGGGGGTGGCAGATACGCAGTATTTT.